These 20 T cell receptor beta chains share one sample of origin, sequenced in a study of blood T cell repertoires in COVID-19. The repertoire was sequenced with immunoSEQ multiplex PCR; TCRdb's copy has only in-frame clones and lacks some. The data show roughly 280,000 clones, around nine tenths seen once. Sequences were obtained from peripheral blood. Every receptor here comes from a man aged 40-49 years with active or convalescent COVID-19.

The chain is built from TRBV28 and TRBJ1-1, with TRBD1 matching 7 bases. The CDR3 is made up of 16 amino acids. V lost 6 bases, J lost 3 bases, and 13 bases stayed unmatched. Germline loops: CDR1 MDHEN, CDR2 SYDVKM. The CDR3, as DNA: TGTGCCAGCAGCGAGTGGCAAACAGGGGACTACACTGAAGCTTTCTTT. It specifies CASSEWQTGDYTEAFF.

J is TRBJ1-1 and V is TRBV10-1, with a weak D call TRBD1 (5 bases). V was trimmed by 6 bases and J by 3 bases, leaving 14 bases between them. CDR3 length: 14 amino acids. Germline V CDR1 and CDR2: WNHNN, SYGVQD (reference sequence). The CDR3, as DNA: TGCGCCAGCAGCCCAGACAGAACCTACACTGAAGCTTTCTTT. This encodes CASSPDRTYTEAFF.

This chain uses TRBV2 with TRBJ2-2, with 9 bases fitting TRBD1. The J segment lost 7 bases and the V segment lost 9 bases, leaving 15 bases of the junction unmatched. CDR3 length: 16 residues. In germline, CDR1 is SNHLY, CDR2 FYNNEI. The DNA of the CDR3 is TGTGCCAGTGGGGGACAGGGTCAAGTCATTGTCGGGGAGCTGTTTTTT. This translates into CASGGQGQVIVGELFF.

This sequence joins TRBV5-6 and TRBJ2-6, with D tentatively TRBD1 (5 bases). CDR1 SGHDT and CDR2 YYEEEE come from the germline V gene. This CDR3 is built from 17 residues. Trimming cost V 4 bases and J 2 bases, with 16 bases left between them. The DNA for the CDR3 is TGTGCCAGCAGCCCCGTGAACAGGTTCGCTGGGGCCAACGTCCTGACTTTC. It yields the protein CASSPVNRFAGANVLTF.

This sequence joins TRBV19 and TRBJ2-3; TRBD1 is a possible D gene (6 bases). The CDR3 has 16 residues. CDR1 and CDR2 (germline): LNHDA, SQIVND (reference sequence). Trimming cost V 7 bases and J 0 bases, with 17 bases left between them. The CDR3 bases are TGTGCCAGTAACCCCGTTTGGGGGCCTAGCACAGATACGCAGTATTTT. Translation gives CASNPVWGPSTDTQYF.

As regards this clone: Other DNA sequences in this specimen translate into the identical CDR3. V gene TRBV11-2 combines with J gene TRBJ2-7; 7 nucleotides align to TRBD1. Per the germline V gene, CDR1 is SGHAT and CDR2 is FQNNGV. The CDR3 contains 14 residues. After removal of 1 base from V and 2 bases from J, the junction contained 2 bases not matched to a gene. CDR3 sequence (DNA): TGTGCCAGCAGCTTAGGAACAGGGGCCTACGAGCAGTACTTC. Translating it yields CASSLGTGAYEQYF.

V and J are TRBV12-3 or TRBV12-4 and TRBJ2-5; 7 nucleotides align to TRBD1. Trimming took 4 bases from V and 5 from J; bases not matched to a gene: 1. The CDR3 sequence is 12 residues long. The CDR3, as DNA: TGTGCCAGCAGTTCCAGGGGGGAGACCCAGTACTTC. Translation gives CASSSRGETQYF.

A few counts support this clone. This chain uses TRBV6-5 with TRBJ2-7; 7 bases map to TRBD1. This CDR3 spans 13 amino acids. Germline CDR1 and CDR2: MNHEY and SVGAGI. V dropped 7 bases and J dropped 5; count of bases not matched to a gene: 8. As DNA, the CDR3 is TGTGCCAGCACAAGACAGGGTGGAAACGAGCAGTACTTC. Amino acid sequence: CASTRQGGNEQYF.

The chain carries TRBV6-1 and TRBJ2-7; D may be TRBD1 (6 bases). This CDR3 is 16 amino acids long. Germline CDR1 MNHNS, CDR2 SASEGT. The ends were cut back, 3 bases at V and 0 bases at J, with 15 bases in the middle. CDR3 nucleotides: TGTGCCAGCAGTGACGTGGACAGCTCACACTCCTACGAGCAGTACTTC. This encodes CASSDVDSSHSYEQYF.

The chain couples TRBV7-9 to TRBJ2-2; 8 bases align to TRBD1. Germline loops: CDR1 SEHNR, CDR2 FQNEAQ (reference sequence). V lost 5 bases, J lost 2 bases, and 10 bases stayed unmatched. This CDR3 has 17 amino acids. CDR3 nucleotide sequence: TGTGCCAGCAGCCGCGCACTCGACAGGGGAAACACCGGGGAGCTGTTTTTT. It yields the protein CASSRALDRGNTGELFF.

The chain employs TRBV18 and TRBJ1-2, with D unclear. The CDR3 has 16 residues. CDR1 is KGHSH and CDR2 is LQKENI in the germline V gene. V dropped 4 bases and J dropped 6 bases, with 21 bases sitting between them. CDR3 residues: CASSLSPVGGLNGYTF. In DNA, the CDR3 is TGTGCCAGCTCACTGTCCCCAGTCGGCGGGTTGAATGGCTACACCTTC.

The chain carries TRBV7-8 and TRBJ1-1; D is unresolved. CDR3 size: 14 residues. V lost 5 bases and J 0 bases, leaving 10 bases between the germline ends. Germline V gene data show CDR1 as SGHVS and CDR2 as FQNEAQ. This chain's CDR3 is CASSEAGLNTEAFF. CDR3 coding DNA: TGTGCCAGCAGCGAGGCGGGCCTGAACACTGAAGCTTTCTTT.

V gene TRBV13 combines with J gene TRBJ1-1, with 9 bases that match TRBD1. Germline V gene lookup returns CDR1 PRHDT and CDR2 FYEKMQ (reference sequence). V was clipped by 5 bases and J by 3 bases; unmatched bases: 10. The CDR3 length is 16 residues. CDR3 amino acids: CASSTGTGNKDTEAFF. The DNA for the CDR3 is TGTGCCAGCAGCACTGGGACAGGGAATAAGGACACTGAAGCTTTCTTT.

V and J are TRBV5-4 and TRBJ2-7, with D possibly being TRBD1 (6 bases). From germline, CDR1 is SGHNT and CDR2 YYREEE (reference sequence). V was pared by 2 bases and J by 2 bases, with 14 bases between. CDR3 size: 15 residues. CDR3 bases: TGTGCCAGCAGCTTAGGGCAGGGGAGCACCTACGAGCAGTACTTC. It codes for CASSLGQGSTYEQYF.

The gene calls are TRBV6-5 and TRBJ1-5, with a tentative D call TRBD1 (6 bases). Per the germline V gene, CDR1 is MNHEY and CDR2 is SVGAGI. The CDR3 spans 16 residues. V lost 0 bases to trimming and J lost 2 bases, with 11 bases between them. The CDR3 DNA reads as TGTGCCAGCAGTTACTCGATCCCAGGGGGCAATCAGCCCCAGCATTTT. Its translation is CASSYSIPGGNQPQHF.

This clone was seen only once. The chain is built from TRBV7-9 and TRBJ2-5, with 8 positions matching TRBD1. Germline V gene data show CDR1 as SEHNR and CDR2 as FQNEAQ (reference sequence). This CDR3 comprises 14 residues. Trimming took 5 bases from V and 4 from J; bases not matched to a gene: 6. DNA for the CDR3: TGTGCCAGCAGCACAAAGACAGGGGCAGAGACCCAGTACTTC. Translated, it gives CASSTKTGAETQYF.

The rearrangement joins TRBV13 to TRBJ1-2, with D possibly matching TRBD1 (6 bases). The CDR3 is made up of 12 amino acids. CDR1 and CDR2 (germline): PRHDT, FYEKMQ (reference sequence). Trimming removed 7 bases at V and 8 bases at J, with 14 bases between. This CDR3 is CASTRGSGGYTF. CDR3 nucleotides: TGTGCCAGCACTAGGGGGTCGGGCGGCTACACCTTC.

This clone appeared once. The rearrangement links TRBV6-5 to TRBJ2-3; 8 bases agree with TRBD2. The CDR3 is 16 residues long. V lost 2 bases to trimming and J lost 3 bases; unmatched junction nucleotides: 7. Looked up from germline, CDR1 is MNHEY and CDR2 is SVGAGI. CDR3 DNA: TGTGCCAGCAGTTACGGGCCGGGAGGGGGGACAGATACGCAGTATTTT. Its translation is CASSYGPGGGTDTQYF.

The genes are TRBV29-1 and TRBJ1-3; D is possibly TRBD1 (6 bases). The CDR3 is 17 amino acids. V was trimmed by 3 bases and J by 1 base, leaving 19 bases between them. Looked up from germline, CDR1 is SQVTM and CDR2 is ANQGSEA. CDR3 amino acids: CSVDGRIGGASGNTIYF. CDR3 nucleotide sequence: TGCAGCGTTGACGGAAGGATTGGGGGGGCATCTGGAAACACCATATATTTT.

The rearrangement uses TRBV29-1 and TRBJ1-5; D perhaps matches TRBD1 (5 bases). Germline V gene lookup returns CDR1 SQVTM and CDR2 ANQGSEA. The CDR3 is 11 amino acids. V lost 0 bases to trimming and J lost 14 bases, with 11 bases between them. The CDR3 spells CSVEDGGKKHF. The CDR3 DNA is TGCAGCGTTGAAGATGGGGGGAAAAAGCATTTT.